A selection of T cell receptor beta chains follows, all from one sample in a study of blood T cells in healthy people across ages. TCRdb redid the calling of the 5' RACE reads with MiXCR, one entry per CDR3 protein. The data show about 800,000 distinct CDR3 sequences, about 45% seen once. Specimen: blood. These receptors were taken from a man older than 75 in good health. The CDR3 runs from the conserved cysteine through the conserved F or W. Each record gives: V gene, CDR3 length, clone size, J gene, D gene, CDR3 DNA, CDR3 protein. D genes are given only for firm matches. Clone size is given for some rows only: seen once, a few or many times, or a class if the clone is expanded.

TRBV20-1	14	once	TRBJ1-6	-	TGCAGTGCTAGAGAAAGTCTGGGGCGTTCACCCCTCCACTTT	CSARESLGRSPLHF
TRBV10-3	16	few	TRBJ1-5	TRBD1	TGTGCCATCAGTGAGTCTCAGGGGGTAGGGGATCAGCCCCAGCATTTT	CAISESQGVGDQPQHF
TRBV12-3/TRBV12-4	15	-	TRBJ2-5	TRBD1	TGTGCCCGCAGTCCGACAGGGGGGTTCCAAGAGACCCAGTACTTC	CARSPTGGFQETQYF
TRBV7-2	14	-	TRBJ2-1	TRBD2	TGTGCCAGCATTGGGGCGGGAGGGGACAATGAGCAGTTCTTC	CASIGAGGDNEQFF
TRBV29-1	14	-	TRBJ2-2	-	TGCAGCGTTGACCTTGACGGGGTCACCGGGGAGCTGTTTTTT	CSVDLDGVTGELFF
TRBV20-1	16	-	TRBJ2-5	TRBD2	TGCAGTGCTAGAGGAGTAATAGCGGGAGTTCCAGAGACCCAGTACTTC	CSARGVIAGVPETQYF
TRBV10-3	16	-	TRBJ2-1	TRBD2	TGTGCCATCAGTGAGTTAGCGGGAGCGGTCTACAATGAGCAGTTCTTC	CAISELAGAVYNEQFF
TRBV29-1	14	-	TRBJ1-4	TRBD1	TGCAGCGGGGGGACAGGTTCGACTAATGAAAAACTGTTTTTT	CSGGTGSTNEKLFF
TRBV20-1	14	-	TRBJ2-1	TRBD2	TGCAGTGCTACGACGGGAGGCAGATACAATGAGCAGTTCTTC	CSATTGGRYNEQFF
TRBV15	16	many	TRBJ2-1	-	TGTGCCACCAGCAGAGATAGAGGGGGTACATACAATGAGCAGTTCTTC	CATSRDRGGTYNEQFF
TRBV9	17	-	TRBJ2-1	TRBD2	TGTGCCAGCAGCGCGAGGTTGGGGAAGCGGGACGACAAGGAGCAGTTCTTC	CASSARLGKRDDKEQFF
TRBV7-2	13	few	TRBJ1-2	-	TGTGCCAGCAGCCCGGACAGCTATTATGGCTACACCTTC	CASSPDSYYGYTF
TRBV5-1	15	-	TRBJ2-1	-	TGCGCCAGCAGCGTGGTGACCCTTCCGGGCAATGAGCAGTTCTTC	CASSVVTLPGNEQFF
TRBV6-5	14	-	TRBJ2-2	-	TGTGCCAGCAGTTACGAGGCTTGGACCGGGGAGCTGTTTTTT	CASSYEAWTGELFF
TRBV12-3/TRBV12-4	12	-	TRBJ2-7	-	TGTGCCAGCAGACAGGGCGGAGACGAGCAGTACTTC	CASRQGGDEQYF